These 18 T cell receptor beta chains were all obtained from the same sample, sequenced in a study of cytomegalovirus exposure and HLA in healthy donors (dated by TCRdb to the late 2010s). The method behind the library was the immunoSEQ multiplex PCR assay. A mixture of 60 forward primers for TCR Vbeta segments and 13 reverse primers for TCR Jbeta segments was used in the multiplex PCR. TCRdb limited this immuneACCESS table to in-frame rearrangements with V and J called. A share of clones is missing; checked studies link under half to unresolved V genes, and the rest is unexplained. Here the sample has around 130,000 clones; 73% occur a single time. Around 2.1% of the sample is in the top ten clones. The source material was PBMCs. The receptor set was obtained from a woman aged 40 to 50 in good health and CMV-seropositive.

The chain uses TRBV7-2 and TRBJ1-2; perhaps TRBD1 as D (6 bases). Germline CDR1 is SGHTA and CDR2 is FQGNSA. V was pared by 5 bases and J by 9 bases, with 10 bases between. The CDR3 sequence is 11 residues long. The CDR3 is CASSPTGSYTF. DNA of the CDR3: TGTGCCAGCAGCCCCACAGGGAGCTACACCTTC.

The chain couples TRBV4-3 to TRBJ2-1; TRBD2 is a possible D gene (6 bases). Germline assignment: CDR1 LGHNA and CDR2 YSLEER. The CDR3 contains 16 residues. The V end lost 0 bases, the J end lost 14 bases, and 23 bases lay between the germline ends. CDR3 protein: CASSQEAVSGVPKEFF. In nucleotides, the CDR3 is TGCGCCAGCAGCCAAGAAGCGGTATCGGGGGTTCCCAAGGAGTTCTTC.

This rearrangement joins TRBV6-5 to TRBJ1-1, with D perhaps TRBD1 (5 bases). Germline values: CDR1 MNHEY, CDR2 SVGAGI. V dropped 8 bases and J dropped 4 bases, with 11 bases sitting between them. The CDR3 length is 12 residues. CDR3 in DNA: TGTGCCAGCCGACGGGGGAGCACTGAAGCTTTCTTT. This encodes CASRRGSTEAFF.

The chain employs TRBV15 and TRBJ2-1; the D gene is possibly TRBD2 (6 bases). Per the germline V gene, CDR1 is LNHNV and CDR2 is YYDKDF (reference sequence). V was cut by 4 bases and J by 0 bases, with 19 bases left in between. This CDR3 comprises 18 residues. CDR3 in amino acids: CATSNPGGSGSSYNEQFF. The DNA for the CDR3 is TGTGCCACCAGCAACCCCGGGGGTTCTGGGAGCTCCTACAATGAGCAGTTCTTC.

This clone was picked up a small number of times. This chain joins TRBV5-4 and TRBJ1-1; the D gene is possibly TRBD1 (6 bases). CDR3 length equals 14 residues. Trimming removed 7 bases from V and 6 bases from J, with 19 bases in between. Germline lookup yields CDR1 SGHNT and CDR2 YYREEE (reference sequence). CDR3 coding DNA: TGTGCCAGCCATACTAGGGGGGGCAGGTCTGAAGCTTTCTTT. Translation: CASHTRGGRSEAFF.

This clone has more than one count but fewer than ten. Here the CDR3 reads CASSGGTGGNEQYF. CDR3 coding DNA: TGTGCCAGCTCTGGGGGGACAGGGGGCAACGAGCAGTACTTC. V is TRBV18 and J is TRBJ2-7, with 12 bases identical to TRBD1. J was trimmed by 5 bases and V by 6 bases; bases with no gene match: 5. The length of the CDR3 is 14 residues. CDR1 and CDR2 from the germline V gene are KGHSH and LQKENI.

V is TRBV9 and J is TRBJ2-6, with TRBD1 matching 8 bases. This CDR3 has 21 residues. The trim removed 0 bases at V and 0 bases at J, leaving 14 bases unmatched. Germline V gives CDR1 SGDLS, CDR2 YYNGEE. CDR3: CASSVGPGGRGPTSGANVLTF. The DNA for the CDR3 is TGTGCCAGCAGCGTAGGTCCTGGGGGCAGGGGGCCTACCTCTGGGGCCAACGTCCTGACTTTC.

This clone showed up just once. V is TRBV4-1 and J is TRBJ1-6, with 8 positions matching TRBD1. This CDR3 has 15 residues. From germline, CDR1 is MGHRA and CDR2 YSYEKL. J gave up 10 bases and V 4 bases, and 9 bases lay outside the gene matches. The CDR3 region is CASSLRQGFESPLHF. The CDR3 DNA sequence: TGCGCCAGCAGCCTTAGACAGGGGTTTGAGTCACCCCTCCACTTT.

This clone is medium-sized by share. The chain is built from TRBV28 and TRBJ2-7; a possible D gene is TRBD2 (6 bases). Trimming pared 2 bases from V and 2 bases from J, leaving 13 bases between. The CDR3 sequence is 15 residues long. CDR1 and CDR2 (germline): MDHEN, SYDVKM. The CDR3 coding sequence is TGTGCCAGCAGTTTACCGGAGCGGGCCACCTACGAGCAGTACTTC. Translated, it gives CASSLPERATYEQYF.

The gene calls are TRBV19 and TRBJ1-4; 8 bases match TRBD1. The CDR3 extends over 16 amino acids. CDR1 is LNHDA, CDR2 SQIVND, per germline (reference sequence). V lost 5 bases and J lost 7; bases outside the gene matches: 12. The CDR3 protein is CASSSYAGGDIEKLFF. The DNA of the CDR3 is TGTGCCAGTAGTTCTTATGCAGGGGGCGATATTGAAAAACTGTTTTTT.

The chain couples TRBV28 to TRBJ2-3, with 9 bases that match TRBD1. The CDR3 loop spans 16 amino acids. Per germline, CDR1 MDHEN and CDR2 SYDVKM. The V gene end was trimmed by 1 base and the J gene end by 3 bases; junction bases not matched to a gene: 5. The CDR3 DNA sequence: TGTGCCAGCAGTTTATCCCGGGACAGGGCAACAGATACGCAGTATTTT. Translating gives CASSLSRDRATDTQYF.

The CDR3 is CASSFAYNEQFF. Here the CDR3 DNA reads TGTGCCAGCAGCTTTGCGTACAATGAGCAGTTCTTC. The chain carries TRBV11-3 and TRBJ2-1; D is ambiguous. Germline V lookup: CDR1 SGHNT, CDR2 YENEEA. V lost 3 bases to trimming and J lost 4 bases, with 4 bases between them. The CDR3 contains 12 residues.

This chain links TRBV10-3 with TRBJ2-3; 9 bases fit TRBD1. Germline CDR1 ENHRY, CDR2 SYGVKD. This CDR3 contains 13 residues. J gave up 3 bases and V 7 bases, and 2 bases lay outside the gene matches. CDR3 DNA: TGTGCCATCAACGGACAGGGGACAGATACGCAGTATTTT. Translated: CAINGQGTDTQYF.

This clone was seen only once. The rearrangement links TRBV27 to TRBJ1-1; tentative D call: TRBD1 (6 bases). Per germline, CDR1 MNHEY and CDR2 SMNVEV (reference sequence). V lost 5 bases and J lost 6, with 13 bases in between. The CDR3 covers 13 residues. In DNA form, the CDR3 reads TGTGCCAGCAGTACCTTAGGACAGCCTGAAGCTTTCTTT. Translating gives CASSTLGQPEAFF.

This chain joins TRBV6-4 and TRBJ2-7, with D perhaps TRBD2 (6 bases). The CDR3 loop spans 19 amino acids. Trimming left V 2 bases short and J 3 bases short, with 26 bases between. CDR1 and CDR2 from the germline V gene are MRHNA and SNTAGT. The CDR3 here is CASSDIGPGLLFSGYEQYF. The CDR3 DNA follows: TGTGCCAGCAGTGACATAGGGCCAGGGTTACTTTTTAGCGGCTACGAGCAGTACTTC.

V usage is TRBV5-1 and J usage is TRBJ2-2; tentative D call: TRBD2 (5 bases). V lost 0 bases and J 6 bases, leaving 18 bases between the germline ends. CDR3 size: 17 residues. Germline V gives CDR1 SGHRS, CDR2 YFSETQ. The DNA of the CDR3 is TGCGCCAGCAGCTTGGATCCGAGCGTGGGGAGAGCCGGGGAGCTGTTTTTT. The encoded protein is CASSLDPSVGRAGELFF.

This clone was detected a few times. Within the sample, other DNA sequences also encode this same CDR3. V and J are TRBV14 and TRBJ2-3; 13 bases are shared with TRBD2. The CDR3 has 16 residues. Germline V gene data show CDR1 as SGHDN and CDR2 as FVKESK. The trim removed 1 base at V and 4 bases at J, leaving 2 bases unmatched. CDR3 DNA: TGTGCCAGCAGCCAAGGGACTAGCGGGGGCCCAGATACGCAGTATTTT. The encoded protein is CASSQGTSGGPDTQYF.

This sequence joins TRBV7-2 and TRBJ2-7; 10 bases fit TRBD1. CDR1 and CDR2 (germline): SGHTA, FQGNSA. The CDR3 spans 16 residues. Trimming at V came to 6 bases and at J to 2 bases, leaving 10 bases not matched to a gene. DNA for the CDR3: TGTGCCAGCAGTTCCCTTAAGGGACAGGGGACCTACGAGCAGTACTTC. This translates into CASSSLKGQGTYEQYF. Full variable domain (remainder filled in from reference TRBV7-2 and TRBJ2-7): GAGVSQSPSNKVTEKGKDVELRCDPISGHTALYWYRQSLGQGLEFLIYFQGNSAPDKSGLPSDRFSAERTGGSVSTLTIQRTQQEDSAVYLCASSSLKGQGTYEQYFGPGTRLTVT.